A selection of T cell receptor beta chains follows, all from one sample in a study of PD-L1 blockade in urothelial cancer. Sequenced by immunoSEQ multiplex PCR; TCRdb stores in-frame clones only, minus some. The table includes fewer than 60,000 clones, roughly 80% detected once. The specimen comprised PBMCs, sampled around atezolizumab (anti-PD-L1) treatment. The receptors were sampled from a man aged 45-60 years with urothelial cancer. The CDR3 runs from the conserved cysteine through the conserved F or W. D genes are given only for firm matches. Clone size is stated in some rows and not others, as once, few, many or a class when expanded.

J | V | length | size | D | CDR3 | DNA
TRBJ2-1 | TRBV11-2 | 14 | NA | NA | CASSLVQGRHEQFF | TGTGCCAGCAGCTTAGTCCAGGGAAGGCATGAGCAGTTCTTC
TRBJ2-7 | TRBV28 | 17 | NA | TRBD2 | CASSFPGRRGATYEQYF | TGTGCCAGCAGTTTCCCAGGCCGGCGGGGGGCCACCTACGAGCAGTACTTC
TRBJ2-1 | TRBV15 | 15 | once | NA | CATSREFENRALQFF | TGTGCCACCAGCAGAGAATTTGAGAACAGGGCCCTCCAGTTCTTC
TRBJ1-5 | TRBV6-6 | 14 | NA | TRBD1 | CASSLQGTNQPQHF | TGTGCCAGCAGTTTACAGGGGACTAATCAGCCCCAGCATTTT
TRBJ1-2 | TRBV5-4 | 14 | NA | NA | CASSTESGSYGYTF | TGTGCCAGCAGCACCGAATCCGGGTCCTATGGCTACACCTTC
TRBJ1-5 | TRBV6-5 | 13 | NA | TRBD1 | CASSSGGEQPQHF | TGTGCCAGCAGCTCAGGGGGTGAGCAGCCCCAGCATTTT
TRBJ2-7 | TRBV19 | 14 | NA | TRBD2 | CASSRLAGVTEQYF | TGTGCCAGTAGCAGACTAGCGGGAGTCACCGAGCAGTACTTC
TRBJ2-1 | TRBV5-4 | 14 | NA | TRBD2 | CASSPGLAGNEQFF | TGTGCCAGCAGCCCGGGACTAGCGGGAAATGAGCAGTTCTTC
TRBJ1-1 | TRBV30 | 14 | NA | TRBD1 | CAWSAHRGNTEAFF | TGTGCCTGGAGCGCACACAGGGGAAACACTGAAGCTTTCTTT
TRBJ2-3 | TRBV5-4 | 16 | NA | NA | CASNRGTPTSTDTQYF | TGTGCCAGCAACCGGGGGACTCCAACTAGCACAGATACGCAGTATTTT
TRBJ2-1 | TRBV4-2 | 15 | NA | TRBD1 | CASSQDWTGYNEQFF | TGTGCCAGCAGCCAAGACTGGACAGGATACAATGAGCAGTTCTTC
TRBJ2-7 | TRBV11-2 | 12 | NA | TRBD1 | CASSSNRDRHHF | TGTGCCAGCAGCTCCAACCGGGACAGGCATCACTTC
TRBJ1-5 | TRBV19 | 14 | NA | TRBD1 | CASRRTGRNQPQHF | TGTGCCAGTAGAAGGACAGGACGCAATCAGCCCCAGCATTTT
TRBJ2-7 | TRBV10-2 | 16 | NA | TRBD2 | CASRVGGVGLAGALYF | TGCGCCAGCCGGGTGGGGGGGGTCGGACTAGCGGGAGCCCTGTACTTC
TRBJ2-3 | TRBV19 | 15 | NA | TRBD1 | CASSPGQGTTDTQYF | TGTGCCAGTAGTCCGGGACAGGGAACCACAGATACGCAGTATTTT
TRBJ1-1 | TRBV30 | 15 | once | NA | CAWNLKGLKATEAFF | TGTGCCTGGAACCTCAAGGGGTTGAAAGCCACTGAAGCTTTCTTT
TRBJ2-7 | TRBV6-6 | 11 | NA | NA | CASSYLQGQYF | TGTGCCAGCAGTTACTTGCAGGGGCAGTACTTC
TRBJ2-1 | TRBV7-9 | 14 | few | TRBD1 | CACTRDREGNEQFF | TGTGCATGTACCCGGGACAGGGAGGGCAATGAGCAGTTCTTC
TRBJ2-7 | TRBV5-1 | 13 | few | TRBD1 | CASSPGTAYEQYF | TGCGCCAGCAGCCCAGGGACAGCCTACGAGCAGTACTTC
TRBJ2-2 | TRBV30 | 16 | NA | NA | CAWTVKGGTNTGELFF | TGTGCCTGGACAGTTAAGGGAGGAACGAACACCGGGGAGCTGTTTTTT
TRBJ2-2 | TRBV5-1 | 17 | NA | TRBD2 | CASSLEGLAGNTGELFF | TGCGCCAGCAGCTTGGAGGGTCTAGCGGGGAACACCGGGGAGCTGTTTTTT
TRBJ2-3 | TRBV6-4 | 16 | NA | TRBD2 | CASSEGAGGGTDTQYF | TGTGCCAGCAGTGAAGGAGCGGGGGGTGGCACAGATACGCAGTATTTT
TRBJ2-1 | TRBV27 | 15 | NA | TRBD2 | CASSLKASGKNEQFF | TGTGCCAGCAGTTTGAAGGCTAGCGGGAAGAATGAGCAGTTCTTC
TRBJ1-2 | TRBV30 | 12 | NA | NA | CAWSLKGGGYTF | TGTGCCTGGAGTCTAAAGGGAGGTGGCTACACCTTC
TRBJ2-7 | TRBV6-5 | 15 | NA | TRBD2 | CASTPYSGTAYEQYF | TGTGCCAGCACCCCCTATAGCGGGACTGCCTACGAGCAGTACTTC
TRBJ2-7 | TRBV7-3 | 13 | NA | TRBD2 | CASSSSGGNEQYF | TGTGCCAGCAGCTCATCCGGGGGGAACGAGCAGTACTTC
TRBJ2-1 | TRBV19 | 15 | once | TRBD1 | CASKFDRGSYNEQFF | TGTGCCAGTAAATTTGACAGGGGATCCTACAATGAGCAGTTCTTC
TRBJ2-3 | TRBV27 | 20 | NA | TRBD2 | CASNRRTLAGPRPLTDTQYF | TGTGCCAGCAATCGGAGGACTCTAGCGGGACCCCGCCCTCTCACAGATACGCAGTATTTT
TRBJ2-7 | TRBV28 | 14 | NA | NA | CASSLWTFSYEQYF | TGTGCCAGCAGTTTATGGACATTTTCCTACGAGCAGTACTTC
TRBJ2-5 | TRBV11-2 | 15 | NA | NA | CASSLDYAIRETQYF | TGTGCCAGCAGCTTAGACTATGCGATCCGAGAGACCCAGTACTTC
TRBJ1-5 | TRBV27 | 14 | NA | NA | CASSLWQGSQPQHF | TGTGCCAGCAGTTTGTGGCAGGGGAGTCAGCCCCAGCATTTT
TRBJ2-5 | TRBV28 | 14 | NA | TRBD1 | CASRETGMGETQYF | TGTGCCAGCAGAGAGACAGGGATGGGCGAGACCCAGTACTTC
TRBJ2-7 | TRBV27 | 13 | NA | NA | CASSLYNSYEQYF | TGTGCCAGCAGTTTGTACAACTCCTACGAGCAGTACTTC
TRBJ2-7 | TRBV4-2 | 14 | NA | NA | CASSQDEGSYEQYF | TGTGCCAGCAGCCAAGATGAGGGCTCCTACGAGCAGTACTTC
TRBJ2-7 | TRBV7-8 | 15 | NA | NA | CASTNQEGLAYEQYF | TGTGCCAGCACCAACCAGGAAGGGCTAGCGTACGAGCAGTACTTC
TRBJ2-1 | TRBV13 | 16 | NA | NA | CASSSARGSSYNEQFF | TGTGCCAGCAGCTCAGCCCGGGGGAGCTCCTACAATGAGCAGTTCTTC
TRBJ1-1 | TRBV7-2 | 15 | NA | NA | CASSPQGLMNTEAFF | TGTGCCAGCAGCCCCCAGGGACTTATGAACACTGAAGCTTTCTTT
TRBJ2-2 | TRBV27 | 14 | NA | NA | CASRQTGASRELFF | TGTGCCAGCAGGCAGACTGGCGCAAGTCGGGAGCTGTTTTTT
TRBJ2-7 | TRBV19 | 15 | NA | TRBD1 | CASSKPGQGTYEQYF | TGTGCCAGTAGTAAACCGGGACAGGGGACGTACGAGCAGTACTTC
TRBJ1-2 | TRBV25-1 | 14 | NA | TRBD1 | CASSGGQVLYGYTF | TGTGCCAGCAGTGGGGGACAGGTTCTCTATGGCTACACCTTC
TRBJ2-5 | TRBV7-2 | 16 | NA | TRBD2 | CASSRQIAGVRETQYF | TGTGCCAGCAGCAGACAAATAGCGGGAGTACGAGAGACCCAGTACTTC
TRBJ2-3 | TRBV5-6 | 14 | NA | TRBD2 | CASQTSGGGDTQYF | TGTGCCAGCCAGACTAGCGGGGGTGGAGATACGCAGTATTTT
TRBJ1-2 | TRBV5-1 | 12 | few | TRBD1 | CASSPGQLGYTF | TGCGCCAGCAGCCCGGGACAGCTTGGCTACACCTTC
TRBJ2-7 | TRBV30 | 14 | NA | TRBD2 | CAWTTRGGLYEQYF | TGTGCCTGGACGACGCGGGGGGGCCTCTACGAGCAGTACTTC
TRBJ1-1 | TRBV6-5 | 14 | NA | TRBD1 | CASSARGLNTEAFF | TGTGCCAGCAGTGCCAGGGGGTTGAACACTGAAGCTTTCTTT
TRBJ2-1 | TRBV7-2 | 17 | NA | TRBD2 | CASSLDRTSGILGEQFF | TGTGCCAGCAGCTTAGACCGGACTAGCGGGATACTCGGTGAGCAGTTCTTC
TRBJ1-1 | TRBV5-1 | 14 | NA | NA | CASSLAAANTEAFF | TGCGCCAGCAGCTTGGCGGCGGCGAACACTGAAGCTTTCTTT